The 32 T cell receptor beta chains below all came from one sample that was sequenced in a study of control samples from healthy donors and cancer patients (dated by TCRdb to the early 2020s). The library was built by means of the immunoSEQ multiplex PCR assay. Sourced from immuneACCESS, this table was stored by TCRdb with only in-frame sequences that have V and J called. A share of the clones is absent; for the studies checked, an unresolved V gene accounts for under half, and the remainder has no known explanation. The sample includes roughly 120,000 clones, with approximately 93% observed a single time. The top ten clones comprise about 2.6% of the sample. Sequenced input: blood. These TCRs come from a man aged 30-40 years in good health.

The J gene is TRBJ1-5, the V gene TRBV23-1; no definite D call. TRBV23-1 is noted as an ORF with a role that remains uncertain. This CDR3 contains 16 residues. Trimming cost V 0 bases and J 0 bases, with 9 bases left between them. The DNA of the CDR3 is TGCGCCAGCAGTCAATCGGTAGAAGATAGCAATCAGCCCCAGCATTTT. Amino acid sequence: CASSQSVEDSNQPQHF.

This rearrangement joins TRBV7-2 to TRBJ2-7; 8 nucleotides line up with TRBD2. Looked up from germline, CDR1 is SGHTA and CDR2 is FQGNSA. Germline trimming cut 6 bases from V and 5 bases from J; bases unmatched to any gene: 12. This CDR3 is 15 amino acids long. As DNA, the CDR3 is TGTGCCAGCAGTCGACATTCGGGGGGGAACAACGAGCAGTACTTC. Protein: CASSRHSGGNNEQYF. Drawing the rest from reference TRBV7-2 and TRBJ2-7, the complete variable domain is GAGVSQSPSNKVTEKGKDVELRCDPISGHTALYWYRQSLGQGLEFLIYFQGNSAPDKSGLPSDRFSAERTGGSVSTLTIQRTQQEDSAVYLCASSRHSGGNNEQYFGPGTRLTVT.

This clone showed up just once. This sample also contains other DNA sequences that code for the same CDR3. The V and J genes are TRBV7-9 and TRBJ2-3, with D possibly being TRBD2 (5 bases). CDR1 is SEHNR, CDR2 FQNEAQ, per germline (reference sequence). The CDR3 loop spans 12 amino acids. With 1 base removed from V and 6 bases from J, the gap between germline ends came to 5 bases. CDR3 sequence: CASSLGEDTQYF. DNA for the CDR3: TGTGCCAGCAGCTTAGGGGAGGATACGCAGTATTTT.

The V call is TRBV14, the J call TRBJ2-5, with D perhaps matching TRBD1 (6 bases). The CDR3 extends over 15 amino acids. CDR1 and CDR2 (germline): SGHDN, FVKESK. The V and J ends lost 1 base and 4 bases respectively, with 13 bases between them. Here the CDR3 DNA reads TGTGCCAGCAGCCAAGTGGTCTGGGGGCTAGAGACCCAGTACTTC. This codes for CASSQVVWGLETQYF.

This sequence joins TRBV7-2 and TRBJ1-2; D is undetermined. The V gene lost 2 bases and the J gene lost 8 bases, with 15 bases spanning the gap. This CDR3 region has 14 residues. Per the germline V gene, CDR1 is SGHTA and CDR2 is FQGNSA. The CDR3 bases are TGTGCCAGCAGCTTAAACCCGAGGACGTTGGGCTACACCTTC. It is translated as CASSLNPRTLGYTF.

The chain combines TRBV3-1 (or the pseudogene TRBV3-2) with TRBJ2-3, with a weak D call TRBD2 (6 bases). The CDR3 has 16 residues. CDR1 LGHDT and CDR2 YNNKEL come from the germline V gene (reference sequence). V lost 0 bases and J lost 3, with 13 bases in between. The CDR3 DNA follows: TGTGCCAGCAGCCAAGAGTCCGGGGAGGCGACAGATACGCAGTATTTT. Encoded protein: CASSQESGEATDTQYF.

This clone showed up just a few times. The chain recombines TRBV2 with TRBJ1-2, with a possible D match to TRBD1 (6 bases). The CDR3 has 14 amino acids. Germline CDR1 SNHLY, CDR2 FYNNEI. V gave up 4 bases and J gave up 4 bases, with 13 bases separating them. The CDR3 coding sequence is TGTGCCAGCAGTGTTACAGGGAACGGCTATGGCTACACCTTC. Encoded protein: CASSVTGNGYGYTF. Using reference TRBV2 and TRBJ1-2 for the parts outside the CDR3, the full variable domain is EPEVTQTPSHQVTQMGQEVILRCVPISNHLYFYWYRQILGQKVEFLVSFYNNEISEKSEIFDDQFSVERPDGSNFTLKIRSTKLEDSAMYFCASSVTGNGYGYTFGSGTRLTVV.

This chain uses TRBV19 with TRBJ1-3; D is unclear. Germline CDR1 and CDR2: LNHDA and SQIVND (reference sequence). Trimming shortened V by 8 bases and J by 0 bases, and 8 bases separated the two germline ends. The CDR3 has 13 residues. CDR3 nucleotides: TGTGCCAGTGCCACAAGCTCTGGAAACACCATATATTTT. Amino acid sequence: CASATSSGNTIYF.

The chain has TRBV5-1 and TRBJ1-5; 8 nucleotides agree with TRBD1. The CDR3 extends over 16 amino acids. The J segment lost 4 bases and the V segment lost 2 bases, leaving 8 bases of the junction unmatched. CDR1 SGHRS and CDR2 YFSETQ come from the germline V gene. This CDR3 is CASSFEAGGGNQPQHF. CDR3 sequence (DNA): TGCGCCAGCAGCTTCGAGGCAGGGGGCGGGAATCAGCCCCAGCATTTT.

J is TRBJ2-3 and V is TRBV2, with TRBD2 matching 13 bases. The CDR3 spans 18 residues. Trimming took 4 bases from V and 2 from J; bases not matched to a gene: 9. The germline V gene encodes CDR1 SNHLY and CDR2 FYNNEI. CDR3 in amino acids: CASSGGFGLAGATDTQYF. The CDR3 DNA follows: TGTGCCAGCAGTGGTGGGTTCGGACTAGCGGGAGCCACAGATACGCAGTATTTT.

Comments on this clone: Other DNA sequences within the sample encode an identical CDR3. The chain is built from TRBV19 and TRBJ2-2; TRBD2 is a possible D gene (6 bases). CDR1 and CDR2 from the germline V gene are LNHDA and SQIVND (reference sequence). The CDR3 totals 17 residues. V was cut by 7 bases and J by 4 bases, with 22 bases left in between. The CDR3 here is CASMGGWGTESTGELFF. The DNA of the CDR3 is TGTGCCAGTATGGGGGGTTGGGGCACGGAAAGCACCGGGGAGCTGTTTTTT.

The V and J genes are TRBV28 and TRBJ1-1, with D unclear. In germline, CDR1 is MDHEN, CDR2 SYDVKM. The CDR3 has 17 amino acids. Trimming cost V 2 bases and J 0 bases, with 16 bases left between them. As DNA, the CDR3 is TGTGCCAGCAGTTTAGACTGGGCTCCCCTCATGAACACTGAAGCTTTCTTT. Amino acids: CASSLDWAPLMNTEAFF.

CDR3 protein: CASSPAGGGVRSEQFF. CDR3 nucleotide sequence: TGTGCCAGCAGCCCCGCGGGGGGGGGCGTTCGGAGTGAGCAGTTCTTC. The V call is TRBV7-7, the J call TRBJ2-1; 9 bases match TRBD2. V was pared by 5 bases and J by 9 bases, with 14 bases of the junction left unmatched. This CDR3 contains 16 residues. Germline loops: CDR1 SSHAT, CDR2 FNYEAQ (reference sequence).

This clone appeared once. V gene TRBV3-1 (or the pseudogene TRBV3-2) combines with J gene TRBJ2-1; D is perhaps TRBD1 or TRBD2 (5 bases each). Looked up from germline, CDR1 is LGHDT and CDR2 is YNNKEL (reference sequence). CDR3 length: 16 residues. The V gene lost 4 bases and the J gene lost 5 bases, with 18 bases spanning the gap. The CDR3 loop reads CASSRPLGDHHNEQFF. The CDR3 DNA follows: TGTGCCAGCAGCCGCCCTTTAGGGGACCATCACAATGAGCAGTTCTTC.

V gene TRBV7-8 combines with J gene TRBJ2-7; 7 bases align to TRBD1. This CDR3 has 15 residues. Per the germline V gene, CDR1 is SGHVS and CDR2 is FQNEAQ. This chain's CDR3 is CASSLRRQGFHEQHV. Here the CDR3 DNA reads TGTGCCAGCAGCTTAAGGCGACAGGGCTTCCACGAGCAGCACGTC.

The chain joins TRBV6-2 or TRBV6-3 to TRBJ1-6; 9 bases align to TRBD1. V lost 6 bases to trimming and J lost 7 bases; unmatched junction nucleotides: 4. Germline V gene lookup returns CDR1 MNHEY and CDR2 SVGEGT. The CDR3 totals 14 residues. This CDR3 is CASRYGQGNSPLHF. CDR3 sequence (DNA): TGTGCCAGCAGATACGGACAGGGGAATTCACCCCTCCACTTT.

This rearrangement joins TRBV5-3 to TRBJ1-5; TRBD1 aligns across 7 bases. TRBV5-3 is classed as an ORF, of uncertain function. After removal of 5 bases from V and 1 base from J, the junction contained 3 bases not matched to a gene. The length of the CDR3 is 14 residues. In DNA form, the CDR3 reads TGTGCCAGAAGGACAGGGTCGAGCAATCAGCCCCAGCATTTT. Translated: CARRTGSSNQPQHF.

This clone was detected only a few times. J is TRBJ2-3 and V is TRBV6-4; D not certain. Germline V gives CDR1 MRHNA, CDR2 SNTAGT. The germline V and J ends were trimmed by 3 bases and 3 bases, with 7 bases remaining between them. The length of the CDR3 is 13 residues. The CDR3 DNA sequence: TGTGCCAGCAGTGAGGGCTCGACAGATACGCAGTATTTT. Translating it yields CASSEGSTDTQYF.

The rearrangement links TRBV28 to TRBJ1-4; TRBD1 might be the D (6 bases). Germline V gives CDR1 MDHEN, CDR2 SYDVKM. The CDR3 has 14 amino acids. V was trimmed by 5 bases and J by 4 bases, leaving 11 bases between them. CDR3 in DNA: TGTGCCAGCAGTCGGGACACTGGTAATGAAAAACTGTTTTTT. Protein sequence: CASSRDTGNEKLFF.

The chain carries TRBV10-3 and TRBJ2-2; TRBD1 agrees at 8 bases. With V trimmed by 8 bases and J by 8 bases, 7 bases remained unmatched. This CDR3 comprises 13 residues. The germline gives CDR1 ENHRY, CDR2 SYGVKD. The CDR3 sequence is CAIGGQGGGELFF. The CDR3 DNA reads TGTGCCATCGGCGGACAGGGTGGTGGGGAGCTGTTTTTT.

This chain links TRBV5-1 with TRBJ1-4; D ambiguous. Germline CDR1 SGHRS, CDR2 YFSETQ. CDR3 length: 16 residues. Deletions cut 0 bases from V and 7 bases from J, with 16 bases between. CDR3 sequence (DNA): TGCGCCAGCAGCTTGGCCGGGCAGCTGGCGGGTGAAAAACTGTTTTTT. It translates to CASSLAGQLAGEKLFF.

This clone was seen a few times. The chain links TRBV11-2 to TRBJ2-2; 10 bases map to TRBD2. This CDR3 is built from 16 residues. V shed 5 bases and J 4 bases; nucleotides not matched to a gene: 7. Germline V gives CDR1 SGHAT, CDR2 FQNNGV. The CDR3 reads CASSTVAGGVTGELFF. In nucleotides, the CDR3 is TGTGCCAGCAGCACAGTAGCGGGGGGCGTCACCGGGGAGCTGTTTTTT.

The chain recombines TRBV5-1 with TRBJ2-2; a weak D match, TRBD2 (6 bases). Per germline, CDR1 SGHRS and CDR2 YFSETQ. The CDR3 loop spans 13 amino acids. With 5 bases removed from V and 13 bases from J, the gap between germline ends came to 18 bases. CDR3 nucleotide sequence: TGCGCCAGCAGAGTCATGGGTTCGGAGGGGCTGTTTTTT. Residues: CASRVMGSEGLFF.

The CDR3 spells CASAPPGERGGRRYNEQFF. The CDR3 DNA reads TGCGCCAGCGCTCCCCCCGGCGAGCGGGGGGGCCGTAGGTACAATGAGCAGTTCTTC. The V call is TRBV5-1, the J call TRBJ2-1; TRBD2 matches at 10 bases. CDR3 length: 19 amino acids. Germline-derived CDR1 and CDR2 are SGHRS and YFSETQ. V lost 7 bases and J lost 4; bases outside the gene matches: 20.

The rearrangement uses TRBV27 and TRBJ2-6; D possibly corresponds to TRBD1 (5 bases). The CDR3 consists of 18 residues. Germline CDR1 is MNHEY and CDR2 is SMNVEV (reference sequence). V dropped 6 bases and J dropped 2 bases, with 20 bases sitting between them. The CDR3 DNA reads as TGTGCCAGCAGCCGAAGTCTCACCCCAGGGACTGGGGCCAACGTCCTGACTTTC. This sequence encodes CASSRSLTPGTGANVLTF.

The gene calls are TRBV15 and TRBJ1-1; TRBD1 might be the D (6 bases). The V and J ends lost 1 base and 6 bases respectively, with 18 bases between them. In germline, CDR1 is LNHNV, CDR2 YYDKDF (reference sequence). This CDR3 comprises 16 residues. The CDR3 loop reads CATSRGGIGGYPEAFF. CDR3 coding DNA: TGTGCCACCAGCAGAGGCGGCATCGGGGGCTACCCTGAAGCTTTCTTT.

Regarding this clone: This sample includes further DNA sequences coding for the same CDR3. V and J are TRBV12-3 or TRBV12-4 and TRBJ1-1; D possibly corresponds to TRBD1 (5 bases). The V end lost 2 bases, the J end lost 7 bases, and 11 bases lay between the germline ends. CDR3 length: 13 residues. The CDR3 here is CASSLIGGGEAFF. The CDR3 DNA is TGTGCCAGCAGTTTAATCGGGGGAGGTGAAGCTTTCTTT.

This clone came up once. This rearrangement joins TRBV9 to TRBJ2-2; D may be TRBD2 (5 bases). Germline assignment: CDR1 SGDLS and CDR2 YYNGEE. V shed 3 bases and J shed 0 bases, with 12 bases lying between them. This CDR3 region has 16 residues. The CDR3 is CASSAGGQTNTGELFF. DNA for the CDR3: TGTGCCAGCAGCGCTGGCGGGCAGACGAACACCGGGGAGCTGTTTTTT.

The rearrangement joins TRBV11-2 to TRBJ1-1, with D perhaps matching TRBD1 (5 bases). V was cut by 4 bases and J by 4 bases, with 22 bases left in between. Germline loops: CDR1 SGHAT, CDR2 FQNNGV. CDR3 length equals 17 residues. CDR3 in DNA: TGTGCCAGCAGCTCCCTCGCCAGGGAAAGCCCCGGCACTGAAGCTTTCTTT. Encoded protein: CASSSLARESPGTEAFF.

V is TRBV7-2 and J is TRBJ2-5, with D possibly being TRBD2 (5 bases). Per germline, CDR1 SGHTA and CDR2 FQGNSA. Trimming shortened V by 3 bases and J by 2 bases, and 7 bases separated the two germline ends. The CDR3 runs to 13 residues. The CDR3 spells CASSLGGQETQYF. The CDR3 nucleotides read TGTGCCAGCAGCTTGGGCGGGCAAGAGACCCAGTACTTC.

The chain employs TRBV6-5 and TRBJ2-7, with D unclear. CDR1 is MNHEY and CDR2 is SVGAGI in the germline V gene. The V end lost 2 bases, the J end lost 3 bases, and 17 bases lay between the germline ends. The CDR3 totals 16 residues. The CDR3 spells CASSYETSAELYEQYF. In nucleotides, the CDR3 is TGTGCCAGCAGTTACGAGACTTCTGCGGAGCTCTACGAGCAGTACTTC.

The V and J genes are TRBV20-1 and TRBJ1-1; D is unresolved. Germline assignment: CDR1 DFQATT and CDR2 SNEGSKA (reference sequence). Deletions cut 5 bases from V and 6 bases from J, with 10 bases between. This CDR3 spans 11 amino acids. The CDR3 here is CSAPGSPEAFF. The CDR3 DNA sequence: TGCAGTGCTCCTGGGTCGCCTGAAGCTTTCTTT.